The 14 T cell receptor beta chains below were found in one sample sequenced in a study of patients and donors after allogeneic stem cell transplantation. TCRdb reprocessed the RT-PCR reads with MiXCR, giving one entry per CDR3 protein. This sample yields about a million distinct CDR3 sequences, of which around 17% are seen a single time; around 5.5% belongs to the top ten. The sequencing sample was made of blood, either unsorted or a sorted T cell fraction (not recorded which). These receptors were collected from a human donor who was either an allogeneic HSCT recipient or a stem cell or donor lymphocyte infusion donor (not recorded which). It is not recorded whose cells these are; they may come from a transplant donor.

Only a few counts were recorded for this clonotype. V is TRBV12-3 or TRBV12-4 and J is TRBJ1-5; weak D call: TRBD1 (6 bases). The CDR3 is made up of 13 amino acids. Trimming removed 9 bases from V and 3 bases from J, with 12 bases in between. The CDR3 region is CASRGQINQPQHF. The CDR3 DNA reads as TGTGCCAGTCGCGGACAGATCAATCAGCCCCAGCATTTT.

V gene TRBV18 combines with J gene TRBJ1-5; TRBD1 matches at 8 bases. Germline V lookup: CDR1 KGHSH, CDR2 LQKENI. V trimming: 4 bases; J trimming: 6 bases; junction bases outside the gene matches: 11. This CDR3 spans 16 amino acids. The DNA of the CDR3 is TGTGCCAGCTCACTAGGGCCAGGGGGCGCGGGTCAGCCCCAGCATTTT. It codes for CASSLGPGGAGQPQHF.

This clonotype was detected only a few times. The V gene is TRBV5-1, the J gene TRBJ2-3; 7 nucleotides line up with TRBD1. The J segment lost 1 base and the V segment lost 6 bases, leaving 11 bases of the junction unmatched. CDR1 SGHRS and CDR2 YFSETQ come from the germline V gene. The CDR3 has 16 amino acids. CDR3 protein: CASTATGTVGTDTQYF. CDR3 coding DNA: TGCGCCAGCACCGCGACAGGGACCGTGGGCACAGATACGCAGTATTTT.

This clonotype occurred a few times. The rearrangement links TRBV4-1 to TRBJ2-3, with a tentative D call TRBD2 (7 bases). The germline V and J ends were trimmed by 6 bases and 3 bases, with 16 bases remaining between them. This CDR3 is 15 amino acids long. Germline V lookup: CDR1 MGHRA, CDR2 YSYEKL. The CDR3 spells CASRGVGGRTDTQYF. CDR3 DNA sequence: TGCGCCAGCAGGGGGGTGGGGGGGCGGACAGATACGCAGTATTTT.

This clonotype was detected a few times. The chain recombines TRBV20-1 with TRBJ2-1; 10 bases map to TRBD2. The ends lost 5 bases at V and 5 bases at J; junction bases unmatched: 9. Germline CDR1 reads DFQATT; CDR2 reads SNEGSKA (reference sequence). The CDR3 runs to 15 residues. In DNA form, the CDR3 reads TGCAGTGCTCGCCGCACTAGCGGGAAAAACAATGAGCAGTTCTTC. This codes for CSARRTSGKNNEQFF.

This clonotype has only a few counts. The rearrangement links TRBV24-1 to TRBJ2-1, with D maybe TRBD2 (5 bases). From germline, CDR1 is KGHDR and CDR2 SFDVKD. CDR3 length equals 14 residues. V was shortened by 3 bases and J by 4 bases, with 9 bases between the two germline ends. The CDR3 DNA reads TGTGCCACCAGTGATCCGACTACATACAATGAGCAGTTCTTC. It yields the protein CATSDPTTYNEQFF.

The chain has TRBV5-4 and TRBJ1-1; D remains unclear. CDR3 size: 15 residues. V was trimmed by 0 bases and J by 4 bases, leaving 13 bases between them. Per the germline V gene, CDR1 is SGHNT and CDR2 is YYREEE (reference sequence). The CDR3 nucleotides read TGTGCCAGCAGCTTGGAGGAAATCGGCGCCACTGAAGCTTTCTTT. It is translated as CASSLEEIGATEAFF.

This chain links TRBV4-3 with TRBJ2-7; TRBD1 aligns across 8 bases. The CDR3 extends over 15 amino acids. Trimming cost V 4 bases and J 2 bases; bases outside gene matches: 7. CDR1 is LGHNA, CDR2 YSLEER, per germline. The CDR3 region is CASSLHPGQAYEQYF. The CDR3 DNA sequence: TGCGCCAGCAGCCTCCACCCGGGACAGGCCTACGAGCAGTACTTC.

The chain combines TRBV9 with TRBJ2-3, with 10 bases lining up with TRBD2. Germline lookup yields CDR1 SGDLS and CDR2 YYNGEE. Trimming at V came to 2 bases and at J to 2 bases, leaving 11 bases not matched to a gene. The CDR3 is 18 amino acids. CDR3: CASSVSLIGLAVTDTQYF. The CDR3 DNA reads TGTGCCAGCAGCGTTAGCCTCATCGGACTAGCGGTCACAGATACGCAGTATTTT.

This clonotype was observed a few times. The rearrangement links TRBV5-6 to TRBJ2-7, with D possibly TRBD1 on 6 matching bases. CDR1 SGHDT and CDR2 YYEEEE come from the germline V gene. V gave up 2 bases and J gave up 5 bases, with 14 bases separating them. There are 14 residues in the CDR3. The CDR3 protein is CASSFAGAGNEQYF. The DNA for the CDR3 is TGTGCCAGCAGCTTCGCAGGGGCCGGCAACGAGCAGTACTTC.

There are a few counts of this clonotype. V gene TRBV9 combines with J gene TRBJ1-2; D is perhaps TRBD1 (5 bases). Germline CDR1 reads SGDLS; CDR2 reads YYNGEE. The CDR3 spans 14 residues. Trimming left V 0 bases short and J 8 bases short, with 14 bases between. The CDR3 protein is CASSVVPGRGGYTF. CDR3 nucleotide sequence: TGTGCCAGCAGCGTAGTTCCAGGGCGGGGAGGCTACACCTTC.

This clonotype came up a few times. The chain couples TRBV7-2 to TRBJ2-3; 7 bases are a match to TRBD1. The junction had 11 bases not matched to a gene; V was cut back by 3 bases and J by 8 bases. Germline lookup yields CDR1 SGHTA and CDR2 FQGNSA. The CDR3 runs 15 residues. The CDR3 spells CASSFKGGLGVTQYF. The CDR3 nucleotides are TGTGCCAGCAGCTTCAAAGGGGGCTTGGGTGTTACGCAGTATTTT.

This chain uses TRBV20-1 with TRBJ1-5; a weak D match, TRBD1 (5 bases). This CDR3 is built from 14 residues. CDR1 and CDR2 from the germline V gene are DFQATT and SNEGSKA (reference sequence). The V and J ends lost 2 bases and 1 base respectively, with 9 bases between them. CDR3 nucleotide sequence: TGCAGTGCTAGAAGACAGAAAAGCAATCAGCCCCAGCATTTT. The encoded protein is CSARRQKSNQPQHF.

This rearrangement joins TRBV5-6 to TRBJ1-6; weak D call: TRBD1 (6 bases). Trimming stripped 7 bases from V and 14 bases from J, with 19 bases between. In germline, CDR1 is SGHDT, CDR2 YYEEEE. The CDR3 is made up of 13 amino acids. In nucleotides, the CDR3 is TGTGCCAGCGGCAACAGGGCCTCCTGGGCCCTCCACTTT. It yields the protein CASGNRASWALHF.